This TCR beta chain stems from a study of control samples from healthy donors and cancer patients. Germline V gene lookup returns CDR1 SGHVS and CDR2 FQNEAQ. This CDR3 has 15 amino acids. Trimming at V came to 6 bases and at J to 7 bases, leaving 10 bases not matched to a gene. Sequencing was performed with immunoSEQ multiplex PCR; in TCRdb, only in-frame clones are kept and a portion is missing. The data show fewer than 200,000 clones, with 94% seen just once and around 13% held by the top ten. The sample comprised PBMCs. The V gene is TRBV7-8, the J gene TRBJ1-4, with 8 bases lining up with TRBD1. The TCR comes from a man aged 60 to 69 with colorectal cancer. As DNA, the CDR3 is TGTGCCAGCAGTCGTACCGGGACAGGAGGTGAAAAACTGTTTTTT. It yields the protein CASSRTGTGGEKLFF.